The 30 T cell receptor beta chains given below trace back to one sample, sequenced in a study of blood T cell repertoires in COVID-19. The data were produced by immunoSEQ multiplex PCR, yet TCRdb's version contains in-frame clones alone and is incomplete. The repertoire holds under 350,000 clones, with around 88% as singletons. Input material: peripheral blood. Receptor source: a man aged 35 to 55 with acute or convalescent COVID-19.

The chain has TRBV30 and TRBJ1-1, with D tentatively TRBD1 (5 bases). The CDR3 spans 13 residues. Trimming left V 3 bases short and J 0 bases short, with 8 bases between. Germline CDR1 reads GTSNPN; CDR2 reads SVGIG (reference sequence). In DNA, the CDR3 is TGTGCCTGGAGGGACACCTTGAACACTGAAGCTTTCTTT. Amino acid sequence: CAWRDTLNTEAFF.

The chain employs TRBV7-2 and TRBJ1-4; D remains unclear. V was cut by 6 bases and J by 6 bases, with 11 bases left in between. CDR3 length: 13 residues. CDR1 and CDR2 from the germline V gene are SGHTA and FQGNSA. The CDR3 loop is CASSFGRDEKLFF. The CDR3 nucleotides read TGTGCCAGCAGTTTTGGTCGGGATGAAAAACTGTTTTTT.

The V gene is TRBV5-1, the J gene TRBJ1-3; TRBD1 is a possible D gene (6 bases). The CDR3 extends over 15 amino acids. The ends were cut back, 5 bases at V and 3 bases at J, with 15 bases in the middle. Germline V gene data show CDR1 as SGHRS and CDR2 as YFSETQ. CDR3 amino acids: CASSQTGKGGNTIYF. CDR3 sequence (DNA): TGCGCCAGCAGTCAGACAGGCAAGGGTGGAAACACCATATATTTT.

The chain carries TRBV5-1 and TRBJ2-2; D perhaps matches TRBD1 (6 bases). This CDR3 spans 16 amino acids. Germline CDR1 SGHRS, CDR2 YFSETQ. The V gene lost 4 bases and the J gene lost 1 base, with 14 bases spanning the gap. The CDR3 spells CASSPGQIVNTGELFF. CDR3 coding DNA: TGCGCCAGCAGCCCAGGACAGATTGTGAACACCGGGGAGCTGTTTTTT. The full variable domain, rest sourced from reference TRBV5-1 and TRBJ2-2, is KAGVTQTPRYLIKTRGQQVTLSCSPISGHRSVSWYQQTPGQGLQFLFEYFSETQRNKGNFPGRFSGRQFSNSRSEMNVSTLELGDSALYLCASSPGQIVNTGELFFGEGSRLTVL.

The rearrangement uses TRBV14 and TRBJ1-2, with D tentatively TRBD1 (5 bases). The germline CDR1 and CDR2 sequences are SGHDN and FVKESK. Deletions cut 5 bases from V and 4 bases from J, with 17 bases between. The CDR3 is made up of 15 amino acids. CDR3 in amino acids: CASSWWIWGGYGYTF. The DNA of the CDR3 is TGTGCCAGCAGCTGGTGGATTTGGGGGGGCTATGGCTACACCTTC.

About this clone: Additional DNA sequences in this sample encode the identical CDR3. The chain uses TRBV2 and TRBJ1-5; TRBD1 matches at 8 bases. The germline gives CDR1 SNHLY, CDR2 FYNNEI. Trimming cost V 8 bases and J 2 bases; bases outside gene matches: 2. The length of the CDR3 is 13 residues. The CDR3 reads CASSGQGNQPQHF. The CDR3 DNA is TGTGCCAGCTCGGGACAGGGCAATCAGCCCCAGCATTTT.

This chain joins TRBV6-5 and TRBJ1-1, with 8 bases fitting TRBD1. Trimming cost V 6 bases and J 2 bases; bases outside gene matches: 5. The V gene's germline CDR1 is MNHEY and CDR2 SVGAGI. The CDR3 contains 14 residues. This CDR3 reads CASSRGTGNTEAFF. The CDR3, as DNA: TGTGCCAGCAGCCGAGGGACAGGAAACACTGAAGCTTTCTTT.

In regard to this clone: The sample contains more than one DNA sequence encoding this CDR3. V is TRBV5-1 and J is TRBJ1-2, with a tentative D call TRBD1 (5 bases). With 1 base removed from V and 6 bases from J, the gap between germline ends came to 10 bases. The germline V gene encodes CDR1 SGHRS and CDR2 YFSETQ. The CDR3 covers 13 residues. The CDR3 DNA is TGCGCCAGCAGCTTGATCGGAGGGGATGGCTACACCTTC. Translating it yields CASSLIGGDGYTF.

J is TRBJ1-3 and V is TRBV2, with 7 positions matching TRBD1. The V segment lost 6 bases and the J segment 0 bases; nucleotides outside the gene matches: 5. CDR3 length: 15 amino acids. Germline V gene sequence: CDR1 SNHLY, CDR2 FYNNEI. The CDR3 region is CASSPRQGSGNTIYF. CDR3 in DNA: TGTGCCAGCAGCCCTAGACAGGGCTCTGGAAACACCATATATTTT.

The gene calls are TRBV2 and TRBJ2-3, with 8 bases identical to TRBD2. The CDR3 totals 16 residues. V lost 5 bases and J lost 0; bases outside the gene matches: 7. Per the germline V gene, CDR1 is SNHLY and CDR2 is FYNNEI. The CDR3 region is CASSSGGGISTDTQYF. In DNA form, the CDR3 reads TGTGCCAGCAGTAGCGGGGGTGGGATTAGCACAGATACGCAGTATTTT.

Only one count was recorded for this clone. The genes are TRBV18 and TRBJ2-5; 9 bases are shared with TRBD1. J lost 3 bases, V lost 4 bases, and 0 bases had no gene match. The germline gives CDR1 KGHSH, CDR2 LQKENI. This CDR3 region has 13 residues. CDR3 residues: CASSRDREETQYF. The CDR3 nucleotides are TGTGCCAGCTCACGGGACAGGGAAGAGACCCAGTACTTC.

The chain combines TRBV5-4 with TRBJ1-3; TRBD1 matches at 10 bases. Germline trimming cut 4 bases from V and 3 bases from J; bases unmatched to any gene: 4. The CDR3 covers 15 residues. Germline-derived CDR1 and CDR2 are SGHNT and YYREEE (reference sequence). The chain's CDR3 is CASSRDRGLGNTIYF. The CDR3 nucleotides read TGTGCCAGCAGCCGAGACAGGGGGCTTGGAAACACCATATATTTT.

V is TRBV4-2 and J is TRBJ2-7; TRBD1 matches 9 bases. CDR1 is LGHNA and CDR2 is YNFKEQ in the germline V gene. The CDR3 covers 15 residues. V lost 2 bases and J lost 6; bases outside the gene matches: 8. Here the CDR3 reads CASSQIGTGTREQYF. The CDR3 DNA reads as TGTGCCAGCAGCCAAATCGGGACAGGGACCCGCGAGCAGTACTTC.

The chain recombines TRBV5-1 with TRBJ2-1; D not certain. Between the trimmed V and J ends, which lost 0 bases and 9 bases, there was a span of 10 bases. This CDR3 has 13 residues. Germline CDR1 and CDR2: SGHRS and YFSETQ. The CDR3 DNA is TGCGCCAGCAGCTTGGAGGTGGGCAGTGAGCAGTTCTTC. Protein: CASSLEVGSEQFF. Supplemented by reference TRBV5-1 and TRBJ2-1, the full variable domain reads KAGVTQTPRYLIKTRGQQVTLSCSPISGHRSVSWYQQTPGQGLQFLFEYFSETQRNKGNFPGRFSGRQFSNSRSEMNVSTLELGDSALYLCASSLEVGSEQFFGPGTRLTVL.

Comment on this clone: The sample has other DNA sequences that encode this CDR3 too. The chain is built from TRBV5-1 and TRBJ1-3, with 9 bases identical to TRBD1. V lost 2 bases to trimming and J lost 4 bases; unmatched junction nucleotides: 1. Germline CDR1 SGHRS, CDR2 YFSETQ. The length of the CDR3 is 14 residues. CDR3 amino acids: CASSFGTGGNTIYF. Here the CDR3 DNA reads TGCGCCAGCAGCTTCGGGACAGGGGGAAACACCATATATTTT.

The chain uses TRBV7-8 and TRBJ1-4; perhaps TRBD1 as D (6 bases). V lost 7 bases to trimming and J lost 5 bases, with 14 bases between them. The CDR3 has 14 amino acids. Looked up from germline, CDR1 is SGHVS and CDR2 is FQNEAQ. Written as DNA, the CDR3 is TGTGCCAGCACCCTAACACAGGGAAATGAAAAACTGTTTTTT. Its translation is CASTLTQGNEKLFF.

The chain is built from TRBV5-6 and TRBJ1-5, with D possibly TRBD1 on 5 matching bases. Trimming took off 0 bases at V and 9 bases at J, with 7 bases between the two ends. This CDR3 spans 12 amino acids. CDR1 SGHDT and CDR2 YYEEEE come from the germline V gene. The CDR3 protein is CASSLAGGPQHF. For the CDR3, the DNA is TGTGCCAGCAGCTTGGCGGGGGGGCCCCAGCATTTT.

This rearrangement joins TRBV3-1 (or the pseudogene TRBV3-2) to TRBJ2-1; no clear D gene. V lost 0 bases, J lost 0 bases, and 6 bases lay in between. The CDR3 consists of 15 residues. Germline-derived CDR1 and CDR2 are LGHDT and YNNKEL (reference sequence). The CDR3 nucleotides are TGTGCCAGCAGCCAAGACGGTAGCTCCTACAATGAGCAGTTCTTC. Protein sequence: CASSQDGSSYNEQFF.

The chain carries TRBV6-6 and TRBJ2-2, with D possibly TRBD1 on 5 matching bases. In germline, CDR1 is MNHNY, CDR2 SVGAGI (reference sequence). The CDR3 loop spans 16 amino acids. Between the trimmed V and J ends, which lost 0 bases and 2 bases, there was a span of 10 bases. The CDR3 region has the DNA TGTGCCAGCAGTTACTCGGCAGGGCTTAACACCGGGGAGCTGTTTTTT. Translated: CASSYSAGLNTGELFF.

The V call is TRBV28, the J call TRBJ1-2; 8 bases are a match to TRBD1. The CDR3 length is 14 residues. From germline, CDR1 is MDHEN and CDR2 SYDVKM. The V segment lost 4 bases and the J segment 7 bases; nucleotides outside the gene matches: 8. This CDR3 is CASSWTGMEGGYTF. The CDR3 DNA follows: TGTGCCAGCAGTTGGACAGGGATGGAAGGTGGCTACACCTTC.

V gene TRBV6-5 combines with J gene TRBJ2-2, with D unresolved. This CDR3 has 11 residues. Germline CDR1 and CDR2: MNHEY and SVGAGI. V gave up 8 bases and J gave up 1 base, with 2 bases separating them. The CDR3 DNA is TGTGCCAGCCAGAACACCGGGGAGCTGTTTTTT. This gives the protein CASQNTGELFF.

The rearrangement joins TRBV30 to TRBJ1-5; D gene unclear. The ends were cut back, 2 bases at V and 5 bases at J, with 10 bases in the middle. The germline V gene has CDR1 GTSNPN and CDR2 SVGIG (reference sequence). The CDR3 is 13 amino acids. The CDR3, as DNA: TGTGCCTGGAGTACAGTGGTTCATCAGCCCCAGCATTTT. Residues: CAWSTVVHQPQHF.

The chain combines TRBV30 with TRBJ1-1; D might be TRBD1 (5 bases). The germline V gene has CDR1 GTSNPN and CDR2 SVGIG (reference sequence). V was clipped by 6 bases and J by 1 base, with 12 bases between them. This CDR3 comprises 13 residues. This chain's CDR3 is CACDTGPNTEAFF. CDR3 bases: TGTGCCTGTGACACAGGACCGAACACTGAAGCTTTCTTT.

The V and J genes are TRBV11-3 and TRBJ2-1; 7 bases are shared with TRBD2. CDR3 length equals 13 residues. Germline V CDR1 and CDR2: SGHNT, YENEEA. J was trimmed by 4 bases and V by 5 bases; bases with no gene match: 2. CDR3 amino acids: CASSKGLYNEQFF. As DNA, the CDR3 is TGTGCCAGCAGCAAGGGACTATACAATGAGCAGTTCTTC.

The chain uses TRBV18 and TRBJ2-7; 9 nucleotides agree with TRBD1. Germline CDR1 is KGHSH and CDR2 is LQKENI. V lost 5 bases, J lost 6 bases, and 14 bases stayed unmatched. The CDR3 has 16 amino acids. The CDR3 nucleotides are TGTGCCAGCTCAAGCACAGGGGGCGGAATGGGGAGCGAGCAGTACTTC. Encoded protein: CASSSTGGGMGSEQYF.

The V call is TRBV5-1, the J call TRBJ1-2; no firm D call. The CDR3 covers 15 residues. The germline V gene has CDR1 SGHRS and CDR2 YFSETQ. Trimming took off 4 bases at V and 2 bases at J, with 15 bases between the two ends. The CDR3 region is CASSPGRESNYGYTF. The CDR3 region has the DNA TGCGCCAGCAGCCCCGGGAGGGAATCCAACTATGGCTACACCTTC.

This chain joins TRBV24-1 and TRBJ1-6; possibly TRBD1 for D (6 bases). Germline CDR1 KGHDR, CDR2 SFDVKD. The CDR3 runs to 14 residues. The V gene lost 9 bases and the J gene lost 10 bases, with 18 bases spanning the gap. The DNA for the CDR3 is TGTGCCACCCAAGCGGACAGCGGCCTCTCACCCCTCCACTTT. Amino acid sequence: CATQADSGLSPLHF.

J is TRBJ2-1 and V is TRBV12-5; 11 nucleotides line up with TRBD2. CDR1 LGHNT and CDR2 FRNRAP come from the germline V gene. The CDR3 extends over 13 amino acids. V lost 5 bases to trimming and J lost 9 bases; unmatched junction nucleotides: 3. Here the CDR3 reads CASGISGGGEQFF. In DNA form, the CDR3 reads TGTGCTAGTGGTATTAGCGGGGGGGGTGAGCAGTTCTTC.

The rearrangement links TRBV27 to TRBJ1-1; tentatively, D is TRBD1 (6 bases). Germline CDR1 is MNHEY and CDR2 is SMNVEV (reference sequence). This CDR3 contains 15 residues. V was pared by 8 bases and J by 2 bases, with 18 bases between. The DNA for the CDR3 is TGTGCCAGCGGCGCGATGGGGGGGGCAAACACTGAAGCTTTCTTT. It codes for CASGAMGGANTEAFF.

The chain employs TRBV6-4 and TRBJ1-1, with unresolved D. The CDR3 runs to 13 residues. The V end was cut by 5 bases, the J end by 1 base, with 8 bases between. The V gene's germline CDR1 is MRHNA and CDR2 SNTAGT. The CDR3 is CASSLNRNTEAFF. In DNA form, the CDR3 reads TGTGCCAGCAGTTTAAACAGGAACACTGAAGCTTTCTTT.